This T cell receptor (beta chain) was identified in a study of PD-1 blockade in classical Hodgkin lymphoma. Study details: Patients were infused with nivolumab 3 mg/kg every 2 weeks.

Regarding the study as a whole: What drove the repertoire differences, possibly disease activity or prior therapy, has not been defined.

The CDR3 extends over 15 amino acids. Germline V CDR1 and CDR2: MNHEY, SVGAGI. After removal of 7 bases from V and 2 bases from J, the junction contained 6 bases not matched to a gene. Time point reported: cycle 4 day 1 (C4D1), after 5 to 7 weeks of nivolumab. Every patient relapsed after autologous stem cell transplantation, and brentuximab vedotin exposure varied. Through magnetic negative selection, CD8+ T cells were separated from PBMCs that had been thawed. Clones were read by immunoSEQ multiplex PCR, and TCRdb kept only the in-frame ones, dropping some. The sample consists of about 15,000 clones, about 89% of them appearing once. As regards this clone: Its antigen is unknown.

The material sequenced was CD8+ T cells from blood, taken before the fourth cycle of nivolumab. The source is a human donor with classical Hodgkin lymphoma. The V gene is TRBV6-5, the J gene TRBJ2-1, with 9 bases fitting TRBD2. CDR3 DNA sequence: TGTGCCAGCAAAAAGGGACTAGCTCCCTACAATGAGCAGTTCTTC. Encoded protein: CASKKGLAPYNEQFF.